This T cell receptor (beta chain) comes out of a study of cytomegalovirus exposure and HLA in healthy donors. Vbeta (60) and Jbeta (13) primers were used in the PCR. Only in-frame clones appear in the TCRdb table, and some are missing; sequencing was by immunoSEQ multiplex PCR. The sample holds about 170,000 clones; 75% to 85% are singletons and the top ten take 0.65% to 0.95%. Study-level points and caveats: Several of the most significant clusters appeared linked to common viral pathogens, based on a later analysis. In a later analysis, HLA-associated TCR beta chains were more clonally expanded than equally common others. Through in vitro validation, three CMV-associated chains were shown to be specific for CMV antigens. Later work associated fewer than 20,000 TCR beta sequences with HLA alleles at 0.05 false discovery rate.

The CDR3 contains 15 residues. V gave up 6 bases and J gave up 3 bases; unmatched junction bases: 10. The germline V gene has CDR1 SGHAT and CDR2 FQNNGV. Concerning this clone: Its antigen is currently unknown.

What was sequenced was PBMCs. The clonotype comes from a female donor in good health and CMV-seronegative. The chain joins TRBV11-2 to TRBJ1-2, with 7 positions matching TRBD1. The CDR3 bases are TGTGCCAGCAGAGGGCTTAACAGGGGAGACTATGGCTACACCTTC. This sequence encodes CASRGLNRGDYGYTF.